The rows below give T cell receptor beta chains drawn from one sample of a study of blood T cell repertoires in COVID-19. Clones were read by immunoSEQ multiplex PCR, and TCRdb kept only the in-frame ones, dropping some. Of approximately 210,000 clones in the sample, roughly nine tenths were seen once. The specimen sequenced was peripheral blood. These receptors were obtained from a man aged 35 to 55 with active or convalescent COVID-19. Each CDR3 is given with its conserved first and last residue. The order of the fields is CDR3 DNA, CDR3 protein, V gene, D gene, clone size, J gene. A D gene is named only where the DNA matches it firmly. Clone size is given for some rows only: seen once, a few or many times, or a class if the clone is expanded.

TGTGCCAGCACCTCCCAGGATCGTCCCCACGAGCAGTACTTC,CASTSQDRPHEQYF,TRBV9,-,once,TRBJ2-7
TGTGCCAGCAGCCTGACAGGGAATCAGCCCCAGCATTTT,CASSLTGNQPQHF,TRBV7-2,TRBD1,-,TRBJ1-5
TGCGCCAGCAGCCAAGATCCAGGGGATCTTGTCGGAGGCTACACCTTC,CASSQDPGDLVGGYTF,TRBV4-1,-,-,TRBJ1-2
TGTGCCAGCGGTACAGGGTACGAGCAGTACTTC,CASGTGYEQYF,TRBV6-5,-,once,TRBJ2-7
TGTGCCAGCAGCGTCTACACTAGCGGGGGTAACACCGGGGAGCTGTTTTTT,CASSVYTSGGNTGELFF,TRBV7-3,TRBD2,-,TRBJ2-2
TGTGCCAGCAAGCGGGAACATGCCGATCAGCCCCAGCATTTT,CASKREHADQPQHF,TRBV6-5,-,-,TRBJ1-5
TGTGCCAGCAGTTTAAATTTCAGGAACACTGAAGCTTTCTTT,CASSLNFRNTEAFF,TRBV27,-,-,TRBJ1-1
TGCAGCGGCCTGGGCCGGGAACTAATAAGGAATGAGCAGTTCTTC,CSGLGRELIRNEQFF,TRBV29-1,-,-,TRBJ2-1
TGTGCCTCCCAAGAATGGCTAGCGGGTTACAGCACAGATACGCAGTATTTT,CASQEWLAGYSTDTQYF,TRBV2,TRBD2,-,TRBJ2-3
TGTGCCAGCAGTTTTACACAGGGGACTAACTATGGCTACACCTTC,CASSFTQGTNYGYTF,TRBV2,TRBD1,-,TRBJ1-2
TGTGCCAGCAGCCCTAGGGACAGGGGGTTGGACTCACCCCTCCACTTT,CASSPRDRGLDSPLHF,TRBV6-2/TRBV6-3,TRBD1,-,TRBJ1-6
TGTGCCAGCTCACTTGGGACAGGTGGTGATGGCTACACCTTC,CASSLGTGGDGYTF,TRBV18,TRBD1,-,TRBJ1-2
TGTGCCAGCAGCCCGGGACTGGGAAAGAGCTCTGGAAACACCATATATTTT,CASSPGLGKSSGNTIYF,TRBV16,-,-,TRBJ1-3
TGTGCCAGCAGCCCAACATCTGGAAACACCATATATTTT,CASSPTSGNTIYF,TRBV3-1/TRBV3-2,-,-,TRBJ1-3
TGCGCCAGCAGTACACTAGCGGGCGGTGGGACCGGGGAGCTGTTTTTT,CASSTLAGGGTGELFF,TRBV10-1,TRBD2,once,TRBJ2-2
TGTGCCAGCAGTTCTATCAGGGTTAGCAATCAGCCCCAGCATTTT,CASSSIRVSNQPQHF,TRBV28,-,-,TRBJ1-5
TGTGCCAGCAGCCAAGGGCATTCAAGGGGGTCCAATCAGCCCCAGCATTTT,CASSQGHSRGSNQPQHF,TRBV3-1/TRBV3-2,-,-,TRBJ1-5
TGCGCCAGCAGCTCAGGGGGGGAGCAGTACTTC,CASSSGGEQYF,TRBV5-1,-,-,TRBJ2-7
TGTGCCTGGAGTGCCAGATTACGAGATACGCAGTATTTT,CAWSARLRDTQYF,TRBV30,-,few,TRBJ2-3
TGTGCCAGCAGGGTAACAGGGAACCAGCCCCAGCATTTT,CASRVTGNQPQHF,TRBV12-3/TRBV12-4,-,-,TRBJ1-5
TGTGCCAGCAGTTTAGCAGCTAACTATGGCTACACCTTC,CASSLAANYGYTF,TRBV27,-,-,TRBJ1-2
TGCGCCAGCAGCTTGGTAGGGGACAGTAGATTCCAAGCTTTCTTT,CASSLVGDSRFQAFF,TRBV5-1,TRBD1,-,TRBJ1-1
TGTGCCAGCAGCGTTGGGCCTTCGGACGAGCAGTACTTC,CASSVGPSDEQYF,TRBV11-2,-,once,TRBJ2-7
TGTGCCAGCAGCCCACAGACAGTCTCTGGAAACACCATATATTTT,CASSPQTVSGNTIYF,TRBV4-2,-,-,TRBJ1-3
TGCGCCAGCAGCCAAGTAGTTTTCGATCAGCCCCAGCATTTT,CASSQVVFDQPQHF,TRBV4-1,-,-,TRBJ1-5
TGTGCCCCTGGACTAGCGGGGGGGCCTGGGGTACTAGATACGCAGTATTTT,CAPGLAGGPGVLDTQYF,TRBV10-3,TRBD2,-,TRBJ2-3
TGCGCCAGCAGCCCGAGGGCTAGCGGGTACAATGAGCAGTTCTTC,CASSPRASGYNEQFF,TRBV5-1,TRBD2,-,TRBJ2-1
TGTGCCAGCAGTCTACAGGGGAGCTCCTACGAGCAGTACTTC,CASSLQGSSYEQYF,TRBV27,TRBD1,-,TRBJ2-7